This TCR beta chain derives from a study of T-cell memory formation after mild COVID-19. Looking at the study overall: Clusters of TCRs were largely donor specific.

Germline V gene data show CDR1 as MGHDK and CDR2 as SYGVNS. CDR3 size: 14 residues. The V end was cut by 4 bases, the J end by 3 bases, with 11 bases between. General study points: CD4+ clones that contracted lay mainly in CM and EM; CD8+ ones lay in EMRA.

In regard to this clonotype: The antigen is not known.

TCRdb re-called the 5' RACE reads with MiXCR, one entry per CDR3 protein. The sample lists about 130,000 distinct CDR3 sequences, more than 15% occurring once. The chain recombines TRBV25-1 with TRBJ2-3, with D unresolved. This TCR was sampled from a man between 18 and 35 years old who had mild COVID-19 (a few samples of this study predate the infection). Cell type and time point are not known. The specimen was PBMCs or a T cell subset sorted from them (not recorded which). CDR3 nucleotide sequence: TGTGCCAGCAGTGCGGTGGGTTCGACAGATACGCAGTATTTT. Amino acids: CASSAVGSTDTQYF.